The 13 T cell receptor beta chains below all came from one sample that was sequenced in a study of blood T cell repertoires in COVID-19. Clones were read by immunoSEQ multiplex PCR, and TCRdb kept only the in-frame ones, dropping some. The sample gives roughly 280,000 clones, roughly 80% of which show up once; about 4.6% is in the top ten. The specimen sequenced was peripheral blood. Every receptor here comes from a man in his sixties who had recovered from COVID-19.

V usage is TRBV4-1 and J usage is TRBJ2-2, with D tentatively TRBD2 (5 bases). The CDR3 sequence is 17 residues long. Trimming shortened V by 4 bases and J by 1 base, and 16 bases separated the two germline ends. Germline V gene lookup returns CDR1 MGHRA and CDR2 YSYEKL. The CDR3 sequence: CASSRTRAKKNTGELFF. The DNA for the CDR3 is TGCGCCAGCAGCCGAACTAGGGCCAAGAAGAACACCGGGGAGCTGTTTTTT.

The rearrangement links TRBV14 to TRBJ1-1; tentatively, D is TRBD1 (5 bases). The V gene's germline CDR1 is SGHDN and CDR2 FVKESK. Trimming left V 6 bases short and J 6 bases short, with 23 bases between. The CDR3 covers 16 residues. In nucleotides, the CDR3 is TGTGCCAGCAGATCCGGTGGGGCACCGGGCCGAGCTGAAGCTTTCTTT. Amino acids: CASRSGGAPGRAEAFF.

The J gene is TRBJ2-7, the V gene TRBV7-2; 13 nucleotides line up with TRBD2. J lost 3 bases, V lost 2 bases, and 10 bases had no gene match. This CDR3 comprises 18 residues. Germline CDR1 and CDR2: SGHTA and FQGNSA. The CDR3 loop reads CASSLRETSGGAGYEQYF. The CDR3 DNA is TGTGCCAGCAGCTTAAGGGAAACTAGCGGGGGGGCGGGCTACGAGCAGTACTTC.

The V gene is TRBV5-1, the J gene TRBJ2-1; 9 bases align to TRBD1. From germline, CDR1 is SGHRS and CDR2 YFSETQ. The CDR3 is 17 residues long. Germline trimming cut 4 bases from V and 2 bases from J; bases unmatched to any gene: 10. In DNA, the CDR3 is TGCGCCAGCAGCAAAGAGAACAGGGGGCTCCCCTACAATGAGCAGTTCTTC. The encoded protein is CASSKENRGLPYNEQFF.

The CDR3 here is CASSMIVRLAGGEQFF. In DNA, the CDR3 is TGTGCCAGTAGTATGATAGTCCGGCTAGCGGGGGGGGAGCAGTTCTTC. The chain has TRBV19 and TRBJ2-1; TRBD2 matches at 12 bases. The length of the CDR3 is 16 residues. Germline V CDR1 and CDR2: LNHDA, SQIVND (reference sequence). V lost 3 bases, J lost 10 bases, and 10 bases stayed unmatched.

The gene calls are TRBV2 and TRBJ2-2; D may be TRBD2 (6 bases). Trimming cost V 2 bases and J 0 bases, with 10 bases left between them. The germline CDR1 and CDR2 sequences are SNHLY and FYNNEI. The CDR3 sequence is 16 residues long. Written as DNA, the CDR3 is TGTGCCAGCAGTGAAACGGGACTTACGAACACCGGGGAGCTGTTTTTT. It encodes CASSETGLTNTGELFF.

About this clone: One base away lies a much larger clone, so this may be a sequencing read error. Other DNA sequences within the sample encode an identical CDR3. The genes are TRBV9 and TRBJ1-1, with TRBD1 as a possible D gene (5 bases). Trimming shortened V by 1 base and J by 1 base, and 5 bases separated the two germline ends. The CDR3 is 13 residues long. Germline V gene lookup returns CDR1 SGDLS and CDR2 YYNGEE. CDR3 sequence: CASSVTGNTEAFF. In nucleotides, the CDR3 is TGTGCCAGCAGCGTAACAGGGAACACTGAAGCTTTCTTT.

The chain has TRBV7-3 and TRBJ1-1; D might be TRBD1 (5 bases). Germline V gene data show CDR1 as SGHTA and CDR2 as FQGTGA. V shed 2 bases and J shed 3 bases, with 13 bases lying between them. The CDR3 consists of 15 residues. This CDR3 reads CASSLGRVYDTEAFF. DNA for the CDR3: TGTGCCAGCAGCTTAGGCAGGGTATACGACACTGAAGCTTTCTTT.

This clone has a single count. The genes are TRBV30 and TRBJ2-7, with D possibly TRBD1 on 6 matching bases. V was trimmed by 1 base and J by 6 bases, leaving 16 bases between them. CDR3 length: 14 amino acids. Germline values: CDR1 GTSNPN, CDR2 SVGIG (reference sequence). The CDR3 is CAWSATGRQGEQYF. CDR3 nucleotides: TGTGCCTGGAGTGCCACAGGGCGGCAGGGCGAGCAGTACTTC.

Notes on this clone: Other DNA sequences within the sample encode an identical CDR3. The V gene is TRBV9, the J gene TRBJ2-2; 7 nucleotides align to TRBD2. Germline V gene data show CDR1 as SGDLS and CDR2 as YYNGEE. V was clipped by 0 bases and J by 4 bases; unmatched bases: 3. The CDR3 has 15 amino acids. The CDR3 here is CASSVGREGTGELFF. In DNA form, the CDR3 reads TGTGCCAGCAGCGTAGGGAGGGAGGGCACCGGGGAGCTGTTTTTT.

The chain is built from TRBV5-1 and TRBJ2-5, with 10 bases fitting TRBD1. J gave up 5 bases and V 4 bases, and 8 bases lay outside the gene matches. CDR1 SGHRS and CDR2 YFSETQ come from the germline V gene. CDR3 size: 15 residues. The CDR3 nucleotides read TGCGCCAGCAGCGACCGGGACAGGGGTGAGGAGACCCAGTACTTC. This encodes CASSDRDRGEETQYF.

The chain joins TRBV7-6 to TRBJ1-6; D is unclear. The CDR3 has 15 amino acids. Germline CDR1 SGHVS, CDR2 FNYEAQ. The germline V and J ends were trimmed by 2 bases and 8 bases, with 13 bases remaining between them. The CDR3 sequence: CASSLRGRDDSPLHF. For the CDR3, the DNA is TGTGCCAGCAGCTTACGAGGCAGAGATGATTCACCCCTCCACTTT.

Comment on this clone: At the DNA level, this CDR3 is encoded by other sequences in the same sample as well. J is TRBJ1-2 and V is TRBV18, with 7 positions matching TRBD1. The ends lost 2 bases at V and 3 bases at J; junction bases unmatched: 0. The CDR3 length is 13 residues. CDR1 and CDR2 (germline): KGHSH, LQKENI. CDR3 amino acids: CASSPDRDYGYTF. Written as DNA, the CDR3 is TGTGCCAGCTCACCAGACAGGGACTATGGCTACACCTTC. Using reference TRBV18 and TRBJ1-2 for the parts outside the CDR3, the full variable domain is NAGVMQNPRHLVRRRGQEARLRCSPMKGHSHVYWYRQLPEEGLKFMVYLQKENIIDESGMPKERFSAEFPKEGPSILRIQQVVRGDSAAYFCASSPDRDYGYTFGSGTRLTVV.